A selection of T cell receptor beta chains follows, all from one sample in a study of blood T cells in healthy people across ages. TCRdb reprocessed the 5' RACE reads via MiXCR and lists one record per CDR3 protein. The sample includes 1,100,000 or so distinct CDR3 sequences, 40% to 45% of them seen just once. Material for sequencing was blood. The receptors come from a woman aged 55-69 years in good health. CDR3s include the opening cysteine and the closing phenylalanine or tryptophan. Each record gives: V gene, clone size, J gene, D gene, CDR3 protein, CDR3 DNA. A D gene is named only where the DNA matches it firmly. The size of a clone is reported for some rows only, either as once, few or many, or as a class for expanded clones.

v_call: TRBV4-2
clone_size: few
j_call: TRBJ2-1
d_call: TRBD2
cdr3_aa: CASSQRPGTSGNNEQFF
cdr3_nt: TGTGCCAGCAGCCAAAGGCCCGGGACTAGCGGAAACAATGAGCAGTTCTTC

v_call: TRBV30
clone_size: -
j_call: TRBJ2-1
d_call: -
cdr3_aa: CAWSPDWLTYNEQFF
cdr3_nt: TGTGCCTGGAGTCCGGACTGGCTAACCTACAATGAGCAGTTCTTC

v_call: TRBV12-3/TRBV12-4
clone_size: -
j_call: TRBJ1-2
d_call: TRBD1
cdr3_aa: CASSLGTGGTYGYTF
cdr3_nt: TGTGCCAGCAGTTTAGGGACAGGGGGAACCTATGGCTACACCTTC

v_call: TRBV5-1
clone_size: few
j_call: TRBJ1-2
d_call: -
cdr3_aa: CASSSGDVTRESYTF
cdr3_nt: TGCGCCAGCAGCTCAGGGGACGTGACGCGTGAGAGTTACACCTTC

v_call: TRBV4-2
clone_size: few
j_call: TRBJ2-7
d_call: -
cdr3_aa: CASSQDAGGLGGEQYF
cdr3_nt: TGTGCCAGCAGCCAAGATGCAGGGGGGTTGGGTGGCGAGCAGTACTTC

v_call: TRBV29-1
clone_size: few
j_call: TRBJ1-5
d_call: -
cdr3_aa: CSVEDSNSNQPQHF
cdr3_nt: TGCAGCGTTGAGGACAGCAATAGCAATCAGCCCCAGCATTTT

v_call: TRBV3-1
clone_size: many
j_call: TRBJ2-3
d_call: -
cdr3_aa: CASSQGAGTQYF
cdr3_nt: TGTGCCAGCAGCCAAGGTGCCGGTACGCAGTATTTT

v_call: TRBV7-9
clone_size: -
j_call: TRBJ1-5
d_call: -
cdr3_aa: CASSLNQILNQPQHF
cdr3_nt: TGTGCCAGCAGCCTCAATCAGATTCTCAATCAGCCCCAGCATTTT

v_call: TRBV20-1
clone_size: -
j_call: TRBJ2-7
d_call: -
cdr3_aa: CSASMPVTYEQYF
cdr3_nt: TGCAGTGCTAGTATGCCGGTTACCTACGAGCAGTACTTC

v_call: TRBV28
clone_size: -
j_call: TRBJ2-1
d_call: TRBD1
cdr3_aa: CASSLNPRTGLTNEQFF
cdr3_nt: TGTGCCAGCAGTTTAAATCCCAGGACAGGGCTTACAAATGAGCAGTTCTTC

v_call: TRBV10-3
clone_size: -
j_call: TRBJ2-7
d_call: -
cdr3_aa: CAILVPGGSYEQYF
cdr3_nt: TGTGCCATCCTGGTTCCTGGGGGTTCCTACGAGCAGTACTTC

v_call: TRBV5-1
clone_size: -
j_call: TRBJ2-1
d_call: TRBD2
cdr3_aa: CASSFNTGTSGIREQFF
cdr3_nt: TGCGCCAGCAGCTTCAATACCGGGACTAGCGGTATTAGGGAGCAGTTCTTC

v_call: TRBV7-9
clone_size: -
j_call: TRBJ2-7
d_call: -
cdr3_aa: CASSLARRGVEQYF
cdr3_nt: TGTGCCAGCAGCTTAGCCAGAAGGGGGGTCGAGCAGTACTTC

v_call: TRBV12-3/TRBV12-4
clone_size: -
j_call: TRBJ2-1
d_call: -
cdr3_aa: CATAGRPIYNEQFF
cdr3_nt: TGTGCCACCGCCGGCCGACCTATCTACAATGAGCAGTTCTTC

v_call: TRBV4-1
clone_size: -
j_call: TRBJ2-1
d_call: -
cdr3_aa: CASSQEGGYEQFF
cdr3_nt: TGCGCCAGCAGCCAAGAGGGGGGATATGAGCAGTTCTTC

v_call: TRBV6-1
clone_size: -
j_call: TRBJ2-7
d_call: TRBD2
cdr3_aa: CASSEVGRVTDEQYF
cdr3_nt: TGTGCCAGCAGTGAGGTTGGGAGGGTAACCGACGAGCAGTACTTC

v_call: TRBV20-1
clone_size: once
j_call: TRBJ2-5
d_call: -
cdr3_aa: CSARDPGKGEQYF
cdr3_nt: TGCAGTGCTAGAGACCCAGGGAAGGGTGAGCAGTACTTC

v_call: TRBV20-1
clone_size: -
j_call: TRBJ1-5
d_call: -
cdr3_aa: CSARDGSNQPQHF
cdr3_nt: TGCAGTGCTCGGGACGGTAGCAATCAGCCCCAGCATTTT

v_call: TRBV29-1
clone_size: many
j_call: TRBJ1-2
d_call: -
cdr3_aa: CSAPVDYGYTF
cdr3_nt: TGCAGCGCACCGGTCGACTATGGCTACACCTTC

v_call: TRBV19
clone_size: -
j_call: TRBJ2-5
d_call: -
cdr3_aa: CASSIGGNSGLREQYF
cdr3_nt: TGTGCCAGTAGTATCGGGGGAAATTCGGGCCTACGGGAGCAGTACTTC

v_call: TRBV5-1
clone_size: few
j_call: TRBJ1-1
d_call: TRBD1
cdr3_aa: CASSWNPTGGTEAFF
cdr3_nt: TGCGCCAGCAGCTGGAACCCTACAGGGGGCACTGAAGCTTTCTTT

v_call: TRBV28
clone_size: -
j_call: TRBJ2-7
d_call: -
cdr3_aa: CATNTRGRTYEQYF
cdr3_nt: TGTGCCACAAACACCCGGGGGAGGACCTACGAGCAGTACTTC

v_call: TRBV4-2
clone_size: -
j_call: TRBJ2-1
d_call: -
cdr3_aa: CASSQVAGNEQFF
cdr3_nt: TGTGCCAGCAGCCAAGTTGCGGGGAATGAGCAGTTCTTC

v_call: TRBV20-1
clone_size: few
j_call: TRBJ2-5
d_call: TRBD2
cdr3_aa: CSASRLAGGETQYF
cdr3_nt: TGCAGTGCTTCCCGACTAGCGGGGGGAGAGACCCAGTACTTC

v_call: TRBV30
clone_size: -
j_call: TRBJ2-5
d_call: -
cdr3_aa: CAWTVLQETQYF
cdr3_nt: TGTGCCTGGACAGTCTTACAAGAGACCCAGTACTTC

v_call: TRBV6-5
clone_size: -
j_call: TRBJ2-5
d_call: TRBD1
cdr3_aa: CASSYPDRGNQETQYF
cdr3_nt: TGTGCCAGCAGTTACCCGGACAGGGGAAACCAAGAGACCCAGTACTTC

v_call: TRBV18
clone_size: -
j_call: TRBJ2-1
d_call: -
cdr3_aa: CASSPPDNSYNEQFF
cdr3_nt: TGTGCCAGCTCACCACCGGATAACTCCTACAATGAGCAGTTCTTC

v_call: TRBV27
clone_size: -
j_call: TRBJ1-2
d_call: TRBD1
cdr3_aa: CASCPRTGSSNYGYTF
cdr3_nt: TGTGCCAGCTGCCCCCGGACAGGGAGCTCTAACTATGGCTACACCTTC

v_call: TRBV9
clone_size: -
j_call: TRBJ2-5
d_call: TRBD2
cdr3_aa: CASSVGALAGTSALQETQYF
cdr3_nt: TGTGCCAGCAGCGTAGGAGCTTTGGCTGGGACTAGCGCCCTCCAAGAGACCCAGTACTTC

v_call: TRBV3-1
clone_size: -
j_call: TRBJ1-1
d_call: TRBD1
cdr3_aa: CASRRWTGQRTEAFF
cdr3_nt: TGTGCCAGCAGACGATGGACAGGGCAAAGGACTGAAGCTTTCTTT

v_call: TRBV9
clone_size: few
j_call: TRBJ2-1
d_call: TRBD2
cdr3_aa: CASSSRLADHNEQFF
cdr3_nt: TGTGCCAGCAGCTCCCGACTAGCGGATCACAATGAGCAGTTCTTC

v_call: TRBV4-3
clone_size: few
j_call: TRBJ1-1
d_call: -
cdr3_aa: CASSSTRDYLTEAFF
cdr3_nt: TGCGCCAGCAGCTCAACTAGGGATTATCTAACTGAAGCTTTCTTT

v_call: TRBV6-5
clone_size: -
j_call: TRBJ1-2
d_call: -
cdr3_aa: CASSRRQPLANYGYTF
cdr3_nt: TGTGCCAGCAGTAGGAGACAGCCCTTGGCTAACTATGGCTACACCTTC

v_call: TRBV3-1
clone_size: -
j_call: TRBJ2-7
d_call: -
cdr3_aa: CASSQAGGVDYEQYF
cdr3_nt: TGTGCCAGCAGCCAAGCCGGGGGAGTCGACTACGAGCAGTACTTC

v_call: TRBV28
clone_size: few
j_call: TRBJ2-3
d_call: TRBD1
cdr3_aa: CASSGNRDRGRDTQYF
cdr3_nt: TGTGCCAGCAGTGGCAACCGGGACAGGGGGCGGGATACGCAGTATTTT

v_call: TRBV9
clone_size: few
j_call: TRBJ2-7
d_call: TRBD2
cdr3_aa: CASSPGLAVSYNEQYF
cdr3_nt: TGTGCCAGCAGCCCCGGACTAGCGGTCTCCTACAATGAGCAGTACTTC

v_call: TRBV5-5
clone_size: few
j_call: TRBJ1-2
d_call: -
cdr3_aa: CASSLPGSYGYTF
cdr3_nt: TGTGCCAGCAGCTTGCCGGGAAGCTATGGCTACACCTTC

v_call: TRBV20-1
clone_size: -
j_call: TRBJ2-7
d_call: TRBD1
cdr3_aa: CSARYQTGPSYEQYF
cdr3_nt: TGCAGTGCTAGATACCAGACAGGGCCTTCCTACGAGCAGTACTTC

v_call: TRBV7-9
clone_size: few
j_call: TRBJ1-2
d_call: TRBD1
cdr3_aa: CASSKTGIDGYTF
cdr3_nt: TGTGCCAGCAGCAAGACAGGGATTGACGGCTACACCTTC

v_call: TRBV7-7
clone_size: few
j_call: TRBJ2-3
d_call: TRBD2
cdr3_aa: CASSPGLAGVTDTQYF
cdr3_nt: TGTGCCAGCAGTCCGGGACTAGCGGGAGTCACAGATACGCAGTATTTT

v_call: TRBV4-1
clone_size: -
j_call: TRBJ2-1
d_call: TRBD2
cdr3_aa: CASSHLPLAGVTCNEQFF
cdr3_nt: TGCGCCAGCAGCCACCTCCCCCTAGCGGGAGTGACGTGCAACGAGCAGTTCTTC

v_call: TRBV10-1
clone_size: few
j_call: TRBJ2-5
d_call: -
cdr3_aa: CASSESWGETQYF
cdr3_nt: TGCGCCAGCAGTGAGTCCTGGGGGGAGACCCAGTACTTC

v_call: TRBV6-5
clone_size: few
j_call: TRBJ2-1
d_call: TRBD2
cdr3_aa: CASSSSSGRGNNEQFF
cdr3_nt: TGTGCCAGCAGCTCCTCTAGCGGGAGAGGCAACAATGAGCAGTTCTTC

v_call: TRBV20-1
clone_size: -
j_call: TRBJ2-7
d_call: TRBD2
cdr3_aa: CSCGLAGAMYEQYF
cdr3_nt: TGCTCCTGTGGACTAGCGGGAGCAATGTACGAGCAGTACTTC

v_call: TRBV7-8
clone_size: few
j_call: TRBJ1-5
d_call: -
cdr3_aa: CASSQIRAGQPQHF
cdr3_nt: TGTGCCAGCAGCCAAATCAGGGCGGGACAGCCCCAGCATTTT

v_call: TRBV12-3/TRBV12-4
clone_size: -
j_call: TRBJ1-1
d_call: -
cdr3_aa: CASRFEGTNTEAFF
cdr3_nt: TGTGCCAGCCGCTTTGAGGGGACGAACACTGAAGCTTTCTTT

v_call: TRBV9
clone_size: once
j_call: TRBJ2-7
d_call: TRBD2
cdr3_aa: CASSPSGNYNEQYF
cdr3_nt: TGTGCCAGCAGCCCTAGCGGGAATTACAATGAGCAGTACTTC

v_call: TRBV20-1
clone_size: -
j_call: TRBJ2-1
d_call: -
cdr3_aa: CSARDKGGANIGPYNEQFF
cdr3_nt: TGCAGTGCTAGAGATAAAGGGGGAGCCAATATAGGGCCCTACAATGAGCAGTTCTTC

v_call: TRBV5-1
clone_size: -
j_call: TRBJ2-7
d_call: -
cdr3_aa: CASSSGTFYEQYF
cdr3_nt: TGCGCCAGCAGCTCGGGGACTTTCTACGAGCAGTACTTC

v_call: TRBV5-6
clone_size: few
j_call: TRBJ1-5
d_call: TRBD1
cdr3_aa: CASSLRTGLGQPQHF
cdr3_nt: TGTGCCAGCAGCCTGAGGACAGGGTTAGGTCAGCCCCAGCATTTT

v_call: TRBV10-3
clone_size: few
j_call: TRBJ2-4
d_call: TRBD2
cdr3_aa: CATHGGVGNIQYF
cdr3_nt: TGTGCCACCCACGGGGGGGTAGGAAACATTCAGTACTTC

v_call: TRBV28
clone_size: few
j_call: TRBJ2-3
d_call: TRBD1
cdr3_aa: CASSSGTGPLIDTQYF
cdr3_nt: TGTGCCAGCAGTTCCGGGACAGGGCCCTTGATAGATACGCAGTATTTT